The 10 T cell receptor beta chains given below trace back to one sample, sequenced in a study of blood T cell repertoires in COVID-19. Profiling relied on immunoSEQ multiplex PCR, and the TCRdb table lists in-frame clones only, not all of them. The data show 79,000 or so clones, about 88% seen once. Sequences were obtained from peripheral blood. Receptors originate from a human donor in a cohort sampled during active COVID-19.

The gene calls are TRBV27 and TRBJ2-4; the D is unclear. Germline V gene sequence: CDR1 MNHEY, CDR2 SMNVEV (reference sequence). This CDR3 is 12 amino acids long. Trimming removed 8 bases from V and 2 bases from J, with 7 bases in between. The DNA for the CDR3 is TGTGCCAGCCTTGGGCCCAAAAACATTCAGTACTTC. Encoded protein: CASLGPKNIQYF.

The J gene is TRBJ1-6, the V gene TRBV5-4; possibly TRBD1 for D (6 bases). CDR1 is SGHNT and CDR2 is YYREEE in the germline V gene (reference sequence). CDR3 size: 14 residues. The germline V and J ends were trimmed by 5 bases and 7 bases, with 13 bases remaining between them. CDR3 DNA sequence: TGTGCCAGCAGAAAAGGGGGTCGGAATTCACCCCTCCACTTT. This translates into CASRKGGRNSPLHF.

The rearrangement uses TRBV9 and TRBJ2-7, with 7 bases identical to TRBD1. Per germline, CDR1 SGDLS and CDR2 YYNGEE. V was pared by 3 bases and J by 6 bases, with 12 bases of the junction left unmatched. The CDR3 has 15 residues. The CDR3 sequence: CASSATDRAVGEQYF. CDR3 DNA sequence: TGTGCCAGCAGCGCCACCGACAGGGCGGTCGGCGAGCAGTACTTC.

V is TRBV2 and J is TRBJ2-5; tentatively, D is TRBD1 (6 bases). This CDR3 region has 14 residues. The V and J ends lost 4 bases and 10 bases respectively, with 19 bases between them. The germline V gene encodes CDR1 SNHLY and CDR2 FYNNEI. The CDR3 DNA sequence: TGTGCCAGCAGTGGTGTCGGGGCCTCAGGGGACCAGTACTTC. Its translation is CASSGVGASGDQYF.

This CDR3 is CASSVTVGGETQYF. The CDR3 DNA follows: TGTGCCAGCAGCGTAACAGTCGGGGGGGAGACCCAGTACTTC. The chain couples TRBV9 to TRBJ2-5; 7 positions match TRBD2. The CDR3 contains 14 residues. Germline assignment: CDR1 SGDLS and CDR2 YYNGEE. V shed 1 base and J 5 bases; nucleotides not matched to a gene: 5.

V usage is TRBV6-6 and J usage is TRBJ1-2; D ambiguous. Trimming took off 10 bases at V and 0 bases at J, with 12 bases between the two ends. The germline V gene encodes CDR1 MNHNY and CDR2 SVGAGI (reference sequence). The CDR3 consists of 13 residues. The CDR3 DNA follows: TGTGCCACCGAGGGAGAAGCTAACTATGGCTACACCTTC. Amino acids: CATEGEANYGYTF.

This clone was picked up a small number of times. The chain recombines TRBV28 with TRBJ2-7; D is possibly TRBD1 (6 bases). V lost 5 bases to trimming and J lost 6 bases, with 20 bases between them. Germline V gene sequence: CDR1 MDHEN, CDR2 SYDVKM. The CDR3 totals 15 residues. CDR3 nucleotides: TGTGCCAGCAGTGCCCCCGGGACACCCAAAGGCGAGCAGTACTTC. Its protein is CASSAPGTPKGEQYF.

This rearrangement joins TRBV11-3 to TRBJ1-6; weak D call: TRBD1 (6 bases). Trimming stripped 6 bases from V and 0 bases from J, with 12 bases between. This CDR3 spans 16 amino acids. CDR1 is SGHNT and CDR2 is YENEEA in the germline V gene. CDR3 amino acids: CASSRQGSSYNSPLHF. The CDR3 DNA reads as TGTGCCAGCAGTCGTCAGGGGAGCTCCTATAATTCACCCCTCCACTTT.

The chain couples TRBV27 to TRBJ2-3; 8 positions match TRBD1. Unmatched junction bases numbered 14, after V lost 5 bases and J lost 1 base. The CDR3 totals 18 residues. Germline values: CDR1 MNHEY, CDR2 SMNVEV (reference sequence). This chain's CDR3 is CASSPRTGSPERTDTQYF. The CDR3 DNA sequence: TGTGCCAGCAGTCCTCGGACAGGGAGCCCCGAACGCACAGATACGCAGTATTTT.

The chain's CDR3 is CASSLGTSGREETQYF. Here the CDR3 DNA reads TGCGCCAGCAGCTTGGGTACTAGCGGGAGGGAAGAGACCCAGTACTTC. This chain joins TRBV5-1 and TRBJ2-5; 13 bases match TRBD2. The CDR3 covers 16 residues. V lost 0 bases to trimming and J lost 3 bases; unmatched junction nucleotides: 2. CDR1 is SGHRS and CDR2 is YFSETQ in the germline V gene.